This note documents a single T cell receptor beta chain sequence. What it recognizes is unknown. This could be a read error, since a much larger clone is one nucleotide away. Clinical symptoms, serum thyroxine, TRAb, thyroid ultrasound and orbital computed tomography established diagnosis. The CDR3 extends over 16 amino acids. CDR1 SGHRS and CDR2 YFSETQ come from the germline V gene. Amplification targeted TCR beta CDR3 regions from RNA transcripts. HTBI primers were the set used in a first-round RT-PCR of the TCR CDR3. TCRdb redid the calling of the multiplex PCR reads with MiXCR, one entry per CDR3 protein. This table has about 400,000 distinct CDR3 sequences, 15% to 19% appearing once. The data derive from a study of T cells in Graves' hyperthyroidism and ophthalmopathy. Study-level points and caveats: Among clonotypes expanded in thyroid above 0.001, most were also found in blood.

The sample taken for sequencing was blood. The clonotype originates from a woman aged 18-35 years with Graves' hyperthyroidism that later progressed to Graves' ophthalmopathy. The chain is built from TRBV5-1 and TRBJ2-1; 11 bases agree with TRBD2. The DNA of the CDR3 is TGTGCCAGCAGTGGGCGACTAGCGGGATCCTCCAATGAGCAGTTCTTC. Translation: CASSGRLAGSSNEQFF.